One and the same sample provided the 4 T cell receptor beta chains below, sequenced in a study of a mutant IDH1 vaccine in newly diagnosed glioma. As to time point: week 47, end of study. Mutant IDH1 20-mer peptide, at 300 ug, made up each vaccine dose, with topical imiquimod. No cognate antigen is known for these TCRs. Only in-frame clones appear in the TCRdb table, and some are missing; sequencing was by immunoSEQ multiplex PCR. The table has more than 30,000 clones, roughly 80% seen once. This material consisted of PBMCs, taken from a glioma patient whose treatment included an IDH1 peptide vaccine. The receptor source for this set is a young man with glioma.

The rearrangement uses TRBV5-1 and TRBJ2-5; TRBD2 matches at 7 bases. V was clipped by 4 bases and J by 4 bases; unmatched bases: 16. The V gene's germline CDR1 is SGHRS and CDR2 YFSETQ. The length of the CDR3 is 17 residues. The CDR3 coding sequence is TGCGCCAGCAGCCCCGGAGCCAGCGGGGCCTCGCGAGAGACCCAGTACTTC. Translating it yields CASSPGASGASRETQYF.

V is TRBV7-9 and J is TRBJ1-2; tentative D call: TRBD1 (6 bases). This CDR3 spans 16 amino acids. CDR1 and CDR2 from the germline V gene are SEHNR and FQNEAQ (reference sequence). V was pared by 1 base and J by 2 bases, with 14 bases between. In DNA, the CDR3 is TGTGCCAGCAGCTTAGGAGGGGGGGCTGAGAACTATGGCTACACCTTC. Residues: CASSLGGGAENYGYTF.

CDR3 coding DNA: TGTGCCACCGGGGGGATCCCTCCCTACAATGAGCAGTTCTTC. It translates to CATGGIPPYNEQFF. The chain combines TRBV7-7 with TRBJ2-1; 7 bases agree with TRBD2. Germline assignment: CDR1 SSHAT and CDR2 FNYEAQ (reference sequence). This CDR3 comprises 14 residues. Germline trimming cut 10 bases from V and 2 bases from J; bases unmatched to any gene: 8. Full variable domain (missing parts from reference TRBV7-7 and TRBJ2-1): GAGVSQSPRYKVTKRGQDVTLRCDPISSHATLYWYQQALGQGPEFLTYFNYEAQPDKSGLPSDRFSAERPEGSISTLTIQRTEQRDSAMYRCATGGIPPYNEQFFGPGTRLTVL.

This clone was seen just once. CDR3 loop: CAISEISLGETQYF. CDR3 nucleotide sequence: TGTGCCATCAGTGAGATCAGTCTGGGGGAGACCCAGTACTTC. The rearrangement joins TRBV10-3 to TRBJ2-5, with D unresolved. Trimming removed 2 bases from V and 5 bases from J, with 12 bases in between. Germline loops: CDR1 ENHRY, CDR2 SYGVKD. The CDR3 is 14 residues long.